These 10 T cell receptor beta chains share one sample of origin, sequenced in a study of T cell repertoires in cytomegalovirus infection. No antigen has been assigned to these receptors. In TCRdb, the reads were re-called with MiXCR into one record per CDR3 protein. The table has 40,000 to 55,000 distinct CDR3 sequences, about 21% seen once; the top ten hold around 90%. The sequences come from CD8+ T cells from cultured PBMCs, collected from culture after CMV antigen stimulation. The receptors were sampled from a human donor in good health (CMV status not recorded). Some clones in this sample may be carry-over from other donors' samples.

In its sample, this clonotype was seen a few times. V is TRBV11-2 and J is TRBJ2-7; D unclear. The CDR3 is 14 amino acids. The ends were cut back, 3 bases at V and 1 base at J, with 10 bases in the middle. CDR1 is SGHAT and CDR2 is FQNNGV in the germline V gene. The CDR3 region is CASSFKGPSYEQYF. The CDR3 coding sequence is TGTGCCAGCAGCTTTAAAGGTCCGTCCTACGAGCAGTACTTC.

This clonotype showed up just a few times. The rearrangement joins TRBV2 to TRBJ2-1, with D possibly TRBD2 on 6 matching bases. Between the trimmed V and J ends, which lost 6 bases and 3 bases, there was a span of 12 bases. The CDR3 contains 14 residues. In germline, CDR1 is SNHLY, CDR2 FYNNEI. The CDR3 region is CASSGTGSYNEQFF. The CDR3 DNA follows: TGTGCCAGCAGCGGGACTGGAAGCTACAATGAGCAGTTCTTC.

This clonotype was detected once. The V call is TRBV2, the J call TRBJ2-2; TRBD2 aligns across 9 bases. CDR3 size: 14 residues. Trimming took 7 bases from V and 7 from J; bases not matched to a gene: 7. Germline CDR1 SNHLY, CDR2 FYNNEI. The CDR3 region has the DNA TGTGCCAGCATGACTAGCGGAAACCTCGGGGAGCTGTTTTTT. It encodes CASMTSGNLGELFF.

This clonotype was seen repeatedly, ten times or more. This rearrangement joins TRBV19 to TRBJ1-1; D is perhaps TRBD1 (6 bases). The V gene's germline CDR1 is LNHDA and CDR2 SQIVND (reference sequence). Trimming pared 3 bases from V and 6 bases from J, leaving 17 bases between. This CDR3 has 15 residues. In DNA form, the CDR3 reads TGTGCCAGTAGTATCGGGGGCCAGACGATCGCTGAAGCTTTCTTT. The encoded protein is CASSIGGQTIAEAFF.

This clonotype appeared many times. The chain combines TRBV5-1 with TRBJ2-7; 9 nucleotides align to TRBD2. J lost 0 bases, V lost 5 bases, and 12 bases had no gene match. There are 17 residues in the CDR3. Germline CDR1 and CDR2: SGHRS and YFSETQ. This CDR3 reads CASSPGTSPTNSYEQYF. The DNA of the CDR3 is TGCGCCAGCAGTCCCGGGACTAGCCCGACCAACTCCTACGAGCAGTACTTC.

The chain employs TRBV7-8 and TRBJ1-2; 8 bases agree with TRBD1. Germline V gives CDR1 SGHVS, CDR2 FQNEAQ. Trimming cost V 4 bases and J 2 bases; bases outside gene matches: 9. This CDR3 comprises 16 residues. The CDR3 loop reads CASSSTGGPTNYGYTF. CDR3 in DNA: TGTGCCAGCAGCTCCACAGGGGGACCTACAAACTATGGCTACACCTTC.

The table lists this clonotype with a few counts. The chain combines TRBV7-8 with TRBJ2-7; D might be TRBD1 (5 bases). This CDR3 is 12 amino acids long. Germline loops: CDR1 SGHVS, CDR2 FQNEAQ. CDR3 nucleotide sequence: TGTGCTTCTACCGGAAGGGGCGACGAGCAGTACTTC. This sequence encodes CASTGRGDEQYF.

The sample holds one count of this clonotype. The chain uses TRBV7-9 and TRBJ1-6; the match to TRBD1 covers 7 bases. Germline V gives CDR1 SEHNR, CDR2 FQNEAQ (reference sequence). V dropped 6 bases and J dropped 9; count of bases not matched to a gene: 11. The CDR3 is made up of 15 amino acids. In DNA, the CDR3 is TGTGCCAGCAGTACAACCGGGACAGAGATTTCACCCCTCCACTTT. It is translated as CASSTTGTEISPLHF.

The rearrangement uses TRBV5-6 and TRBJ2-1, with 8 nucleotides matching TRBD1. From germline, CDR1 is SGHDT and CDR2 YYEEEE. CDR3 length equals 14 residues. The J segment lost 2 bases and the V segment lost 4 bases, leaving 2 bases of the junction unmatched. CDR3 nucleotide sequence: TGTGCCAGCAGCCCGGACAGGGCCTACAATGAGCAGTTCTTC. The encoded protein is CASSPDRAYNEQFF. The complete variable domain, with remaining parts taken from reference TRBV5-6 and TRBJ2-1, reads DAGVTQSPTHLIKTRGQQVTLRCSPKSGHDTVSWYQQALGQGPQFIFQYYEEEERQRGNFPDRFSGHQFPNYSSELNVNALLLGDSALYLCASSPDRAYNEQFFGPGTRLTVL.

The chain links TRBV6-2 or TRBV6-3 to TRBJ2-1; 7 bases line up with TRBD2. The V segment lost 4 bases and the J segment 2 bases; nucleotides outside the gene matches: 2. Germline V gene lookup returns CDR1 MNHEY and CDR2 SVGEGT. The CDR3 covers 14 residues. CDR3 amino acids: CASSSGGTYNEQFF. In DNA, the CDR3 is TGTGCCAGCAGTTCCGGGGGGACCTACAATGAGCAGTTCTTC.